The 10 T cell receptor beta chains below were found in one sample sequenced in a study of blood T cells in healthy people across ages. The authors ran a second PCR of about 6 to 11 cycles using a sample-barcoded 5' primer and a J-beta primer mix. TCRdb redid the calling of the 5' RACE reads with MiXCR, one entry per CDR3 protein. This sample yields hundreds of thousands of distinct CDR3 sequences, of which approximately 25% are seen a single time; 9.4% belongs to the top ten. This sample was also put to use in a study of T cells of mothers and their children.

Sequencing input: blood. The receptors here all came from a boy between 10 and 17 years old in good health.

V is TRBV20-1 and J is TRBJ1-3; 7 bases match TRBD1. The trim removed 4 bases at V and 0 bases at J, leaving 9 bases unmatched. Germline CDR1 and CDR2: DFQATT and SNEGSKA (reference sequence). The CDR3 length is 16 residues. This CDR3 is CSATAQGPNSGNTIYF. CDR3 nucleotides: TGCAGTGCTACCGCACAGGGGCCAAACTCTGGAAACACCATATATTTT.

This rearrangement joins TRBV29-1 to TRBJ1-1, with D unclear. The CDR3 spans 11 residues. V was shortened by 4 bases and J by 10 bases, with 13 bases between the two germline ends. CDR1 SQVTM and CDR2 ANQGSEA come from the germline V gene. The CDR3 nucleotides are TGCAGCGTTGTTCCCGGATTCGGAGCTTTCTTT. Its protein product is CSVVPGFGAFF.

The genes are TRBV6-5 and TRBJ2-1, with TRBD2 matching over 11 bases. This CDR3 has 17 amino acids. J lost 4 bases, V lost 0 bases, and 5 bases had no gene match. From germline, CDR1 is MNHEY and CDR2 SVGAGI. CDR3 sequence (DNA): TGTGCCAGCAGTTACTCCAAAACTAGCGGGAGTTACAATGAGCAGTTCTTC. Amino acid sequence: CASSYSKTSGSYNEQFF.

The V call is TRBV12-3 or TRBV12-4, the J call TRBJ1-5; TRBD1 might be the D (6 bases). Trimming cost V 3 bases and J 3 bases, with 9 bases left between them. The length of the CDR3 is 14 residues. The CDR3 DNA reads TGTGCCAGCAGTTTCAGGGGTGACAATCAGCCCCAGCATTTT. It translates to CASSFRGDNQPQHF.

The chain combines TRBV4-2 with TRBJ2-1; 13 bases are a match to TRBD2. Germline assignment: CDR1 LGHNA and CDR2 YNFKEQ. There are 16 residues in the CDR3. The junction had 8 bases not matched to a gene; V was cut back by 4 bases and J by 8 bases. CDR3 sequence: CASSLWTSGSRDEQFF. DNA of the CDR3: TGTGCCAGCAGCCTATGGACTAGCGGGAGTAGAGATGAGCAGTTCTTC.

The V and J genes are TRBV28 and TRBJ2-3; 7 nucleotides align to TRBD1. This CDR3 spans 16 amino acids. The trim removed 5 bases at V and 4 bases at J, leaving 12 bases unmatched. Per the germline V gene, CDR1 is MDHEN and CDR2 is SYDVKM. This chain's CDR3 is CASSPNTRQGADTQYF. CDR3 DNA: TGTGCCAGCAGTCCAAACACTCGACAGGGCGCAGATACGCAGTATTTT. Complete variable domain (other parts from reference TRBV28 and TRBJ2-3): DVKVTQSSRYLVKRTGEKVFLECVQDMDHENMFWYRQDPGLGLRLIYFSYDVKMKEKGDIPEGYSVSREKKERFSLILESASTNQTSMYLCASSPNTRQGADTQYFGPGTRLTVL.

The J gene is TRBJ2-7, the V gene TRBV7-8; D gene unclear. Trimming shortened V by 5 bases and J by 3 bases, and 8 bases separated the two germline ends. The CDR3 is made up of 12 amino acids. Per the germline V gene, CDR1 is SGHVS and CDR2 is FQNEAQ. The CDR3 here is CASSHISYEQYF. The CDR3 DNA follows: TGTGCCAGCAGCCACATTAGCTACGAGCAGTACTTC.

The chain is built from TRBV4-1 and TRBJ2-7; 8 bases map to TRBD2. Germline V CDR1 and CDR2: MGHRA, YSYEKL. The CDR3 runs 16 residues. Germline trimming cut 5 bases from V and 2 bases from J; bases unmatched to any gene: 11. This CDR3 is CASSSRTSGKPYEQYF. In DNA form, the CDR3 reads TGCGCCAGCAGCTCCAGAACTAGCGGTAAACCCTACGAGCAGTACTTC.

This clonotype was counted between two and nine times. A read error may account for a junction end that differs from germline. The V call is TRBV4-3, the J call TRBJ2-5; 16 bases are shared with TRBD2. The J call is uncertain, as TRBJ2-1 better fits the DNA end. This CDR3 is built from 18 residues. CDR1 is LGHNA, CDR2 YSLEER, per germline. CDR3 nucleotide sequence: TGCGCCAGCAGCGGGCCGGGACTAGCGGGGGGGAAGCGGAATGAACAGTTCTTC. Translating gives CASSGPGLAGGKRNEQFF.

The CDR3 loop reads CASSLGTGQAEAFF. CDR3 nucleotides: TGTGCCAGCAGTTTAGGGACAGGGCAGGCTGAAGCTTTCTTT. The chain is built from TRBV12-3 or TRBV12-4 and TRBJ1-1; 8 bases match TRBD1. The CDR3 runs to 14 residues. J lost 6 bases, V lost 1 base, and 4 bases had no gene match.